Shown below are 18 T cell receptor beta chains from a single sample sequenced in a study of pediatric ulcerative colitis. Produced via immunoSEQ multiplex PCR; TCRdb's table is partial and in-frame only. The sample holds roughly 25,000 clones, roughly 71% seen once. Rectal tissue came from one to two pinch biopsies taken at colonoscopy. Material: gut tissue. These receptors all come from a boy aged 5 to 17 with severe ulcerative colitis.

The V gene is TRBV14, the J gene TRBJ2-1, with D tentatively TRBD2 (6 bases). This CDR3 comprises 16 residues. Trimming took off 3 bases at V and 0 bases at J, with 12 bases between the two ends. Germline lookup yields CDR1 SGHDN and CDR2 FVKESK. The CDR3 nucleotides read TGTGCCAGCAGCCATAGCGGAAAGTTCTCCTACAATGAGCAGTTCTTC. It specifies CASSHSGKFSYNEQFF. The whole variable domain, filled in from reference TRBV14 and TRBJ2-1, reads EAGVTQFPSHSVIEKGQTVTLRCDPISGHDNLYWYRRVMGKEIKFLLHFVKESKQDESGMPNNRFLAERTGGTYSTLKVQPAELEDSGVYFCASSHSGKFSYNEQFFGPGTRLTVL.

The chain carries TRBV9 and TRBJ2-3; TRBD2 agrees at 14 bases. The CDR3 consists of 18 residues. Per the germline V gene, CDR1 is SGDLS and CDR2 is YYNGEE. The V and J ends lost 0 bases and 3 bases, in that order; junction bases with no gene match: 6. The CDR3 loop is CASSVEGLAGVRTDTQYF. CDR3 DNA: TGTGCCAGCAGCGTAGAGGGACTAGCGGGAGTAAGGACAGATACGCAGTATTTT.

The CDR3: CASRPISTDTQYF. The DNA of the CDR3 is TGTGCCAGCAGACCGATTAGCACAGATACGCAGTATTTT. This chain links TRBV6-1 with TRBJ2-3; D gene uncertain. Trimming pared 6 bases from V and 0 bases from J, leaving 7 bases between. The germline CDR1 and CDR2 sequences are MNHNS and SASEGT. The CDR3 sequence is 13 residues long.

The CDR3: CAISEPRVGETQYF. DNA of the CDR3: TGTGCCATCAGTGAGCCCAGGGTGGGAGAGACCCAGTACTTC. The chain has TRBV10-3 and TRBJ2-5; the D gene is possibly TRBD1 (5 bases). The CDR3 covers 14 residues. The V and J ends lost 2 bases and 4 bases respectively, with 11 bases between them. Germline V lookup: CDR1 ENHRY, CDR2 SYGVKD.

The chain uses TRBV11-2 and TRBJ2-1; the D gene could be TRBD1 or TRBD2 (5 bases each). Germline loops: CDR1 SGHAT, CDR2 FQNNGV. There are 16 residues in the CDR3. The V end lost 2 bases, the J end lost 3 bases, and 14 bases lay between the germline ends. The CDR3 sequence: CASSLMWGRGYNEQFF. DNA of the CDR3: TGTGCCAGCAGCTTAATGTGGGGACGGGGCTACAATGAGCAGTTCTTC.

This chain connects TRBV4-1 to TRBJ2-1; 9 nucleotides agree with TRBD2. The CDR3 contains 15 residues. The germline CDR1 and CDR2 sequences are MGHRA and YSYEKL. V trimming: 4 bases; J trimming: 8 bases; junction bases outside the gene matches: 9. CDR3 sequence (DNA): TGCGCCAGCAGCCTAACCGGGACTAGCTCCGATGAGCAGTTCTTC. Amino acid sequence: CASSLTGTSSDEQFF.

This clone turned up a few times. The rearrangement links TRBV18 to TRBJ2-2; D remains unclear. Per germline, CDR1 KGHSH and CDR2 LQKENI. The CDR3 loop spans 16 amino acids. The ends were cut back, 0 bases at V and 5 bases at J, with 13 bases in the middle. Written as DNA, the CDR3 is TGTGCCAGCTCACCACCCGAAAATATGGGGACCGGGGAGCTGTTTTTT. Translating gives CASSPPENMGTGELFF.

V gene TRBV11-3 combines with J gene TRBJ2-4, with 9 positions matching TRBD2. The V gene's germline CDR1 is SGHNT and CDR2 YENEEA. The CDR3 spans 16 residues. V shed 0 bases, J shed 8 bases, and the junction held 8 bases outside the gene matches. CDR3 sequence: CASSLEGAGGPDIQYF. CDR3 nucleotides: TGTGCCAGCAGCTTAGAAGGTGCGGGAGGGCCTGACATTCAGTACTTC.

J is TRBJ2-3 and V is TRBV29-1; 11 bases align to TRBD2. The ends lost 7 bases at V and 7 bases at J; junction bases unmatched: 7. Germline V gene data show CDR1 as SQVTM and CDR2 as ANQGSEA. The CDR3 runs to 13 residues. The CDR3 region has the DNA TGCAGCGGCGCCGGGACTAGCGGAAATACGCAGTATTTT. Translating it yields CSGAGTSGNTQYF.

Points on this clone: Other DNA sequences in this sample translate to the same CDR3. This chain links TRBV4-1 with TRBJ2-1, with TRBD2 matching over 9 bases. Trimming cost V 1 base and J 3 bases; bases outside gene matches: 7. Germline V lookup: CDR1 MGHRA, CDR2 YSYEKL. This CDR3 has 17 residues. The CDR3 DNA reads as TGCGCCAGCAGCCAAGCTCCTCTAGCGGGAATCTACAATGAGCAGTTCTTC. Translated: CASSQAPLAGIYNEQFF.

The CDR3 DNA reads as TGTGCCAGCTCACCAACTGGACAGGCCTCCTACGAGCAGTACTTC. This translates into CASSPTGQASYEQYF. The chain links TRBV18 to TRBJ2-7; 7 positions agree with TRBD1. V was pared by 2 bases and J by 0 bases, with 4 bases of the junction left unmatched. The CDR3 extends over 15 amino acids. CDR1 is KGHSH and CDR2 is LQKENI in the germline V gene.

A few counts support this clone. The chain links TRBV7-2 to TRBJ2-7, with 9 bases that match TRBD2. This CDR3 spans 16 amino acids. Germline-derived CDR1 and CDR2 are SGHTA and FQGNSA. Trimming at V came to 4 bases and at J to 2 bases, leaving 9 bases not matched to a gene. CDR3: CASSSLLAGAAYEQYF. CDR3 sequence (DNA): TGTGCCAGCAGCTCACTCTTAGCGGGAGCCGCCTACGAGCAGTACTTC.

The J gene is TRBJ1-1, the V gene TRBV5-6; D is uncertain. CDR3 length: 15 residues. Germline CDR1 is SGHDT and CDR2 is YYEEEE. V was clipped by 1 base and J by 7 bases, with 17 bases between them. DNA of the CDR3: TGTGCCAGCAGCTTGTCCCTAAGGCCCCTCAGTGAAGCTTTCTTT. Translating it yields CASSLSLRPLSEAFF. The complete variable domain, with remaining parts taken from reference TRBV5-6 and TRBJ1-1, reads DAGVTQSPTHLIKTRGQQVTLRCSPKSGHDTVSWYQQALGQGPQFIFQYYEEEERQRGNFPDRFSGHQFPNYSSELNVNALLLGDSALYLCASSLSLRPLSEAFFGQGTRLTVV.

The chain is built from TRBV7-2 and TRBJ2-7; perhaps TRBD2 as D (6 bases). V gave up 1 base and J gave up 2 bases, with 12 bases separating them. Germline V gene sequence: CDR1 SGHTA, CDR2 FQGNSA. The CDR3 sequence is 15 residues long. The CDR3 nucleotides are TGTGCCAGCAGCTTAGATAACGGACTAACCTACGAGCAGTACTTC. It specifies CASSLDNGLTYEQYF.

The genes are TRBV6-5 and TRBJ2-7; D call uncertain. This CDR3 contains 14 residues. V shed 8 bases and J shed 2 bases, with 16 bases lying between them. In germline, CDR1 is MNHEY, CDR2 SVGAGI. CDR3 sequence reads: CASYSYLRPYEQYF. CDR3 in DNA: TGTGCCAGCTATTCTTATCTCCGACCCTACGAGCAGTACTTC.

This chain joins TRBV6-5 and TRBJ2-5; D is ambiguous. This CDR3 is built from 14 residues. Germline CDR1 is MNHEY and CDR2 is SVGAGI. Trimming took 0 bases from V and 5 from J, leaving 10 bases between them. The DNA of the CDR3 is TGTGCCAGCAGTTACTCGTATGGTTTGGAGACCCAGTACTTC. This translates into CASSYSYGLETQYF.

On this clone itself: One base away lies a much larger clone, so this may be a sequencing read error. This chain uses TRBV7-9 with TRBJ2-5; 7 nucleotides align to TRBD2. The end of the DNA aligns better with TRBJ2-7, so the J call may be wrong. Germline V gives CDR1 SEHNR, CDR2 FQNEAQ (reference sequence). This CDR3 comprises 14 residues. The CDR3 region is CASNLRENLYEQYF. The CDR3 DNA reads TGTGCCAGCAACTTGCGGGAGAATCTCTACGAGCAGTACTTC.

The chain uses TRBV28 and TRBJ2-7; 10 bases fit TRBD2. The V gene's germline CDR1 is MDHEN and CDR2 SYDVKM. V lost 5 bases to trimming and J lost 4 bases; unmatched junction nucleotides: 8. The CDR3 covers 15 residues. The DNA for the CDR3 is TGTGCCAGCAGTACCTCTAGCGGGAGCCTTTACGAGCAGTACTTC. It is translated as CASSTSSGSLYEQYF.